This TCR beta chain was obtained from a study of CD8+ T cells in alopecia areata. Study at large: Scoring of severity for treated patients was based on percentage of affected scalp area.

Findings and limits, study-wide: Higher clonality was seen in lesional scalp than in normal scalp, especially in alopecia totalis/universalis.

Documented treatment: oral pan-JAK inhibitor, 5-10 mg twice daily. Those with alopecia areata gave lesional scalp punch biopsies and peripheral blood. Trimming shortened V by 1 base and J by 7 bases, and 14 bases separated the two germline ends. The germline V gene encodes CDR1 SNHLY and CDR2 FYNNEI. The CDR3 runs 14 residues. Points on this clone: Its target is unknown.

Extracted RNA was reverse transcribed, and the resulting cDNA served as sequencing template. The protocol was immunoSEQ multiplex PCR, while the TCRdb copy is restricted to in-frame clones and leaves out a portion. Of about 180,000 clones listed, 51% are singletons. The chain uses TRBV2 and TRBJ2-7; a weak D match, TRBD2 (6 bases). The TCR originated in a human donor with alopecia areata. The material sequenced was CD8+ T cells sorted from blood, taken between weeks 51 and 54, from a patient treated with tofacitinib. The CDR3 reads CASSEVSGVFEQYF. CDR3 in DNA: TGTGCCAGCAGTGAAGTATCGGGGGTTTTTGAGCAGTACTTC.